The 29 T cell receptor beta chains below come from one sample, sequenced in a study of blood T cell repertoires in COVID-19 (TCRdb year 2020). Libraries were made using the immunoSEQ multiplex PCR assay. The table comes from immuneACCESS by way of TCRdb, which keeps in-frame sequences with V and J called. Part of the clones is missing from these tables; in studies checked, under half for an unresolved V gene and the rest for unknown reasons. Within this sample are fewer than 350,000 clones, with roughly 85% of them counted one time only. About 2.7% of the sample is taken by the ten largest. The sample consisted of PBMCs or T cells enriched from blood (not recorded which). These TCRs come from a woman aged 45-65 years who had recovered from COVID-19.

V and J are TRBV7-8 and TRBJ1-5; 9 positions agree with TRBD1. The CDR3 runs 14 residues. Germline CDR1 reads SGHVS; CDR2 reads FQNEAQ. The V gene end was trimmed by 6 bases and the J gene end by 4 bases; junction bases not matched to a gene: 4. The CDR3 nucleotides read TGTGCCAGCAGGTCCGGGACAGGGAATCAGCCCCAGCATTTT. It translates to CASRSGTGNQPQHF.

The genes are TRBV6-2 or TRBV6-3 and TRBJ2-5, with 7 bases matching TRBD2. The CDR3 loop spans 15 amino acids. V trimming: 2 bases; J trimming: 2 bases; junction bases outside the gene matches: 5. CDR1 is MNHEY, CDR2 SVGEGT, per germline. CDR3 sequence (DNA): TGTGCCAGCAGTTACGCAAGCGGGGCGCAAGAGACCCAGTACTTC. This translates into CASSYASGAQETQYF.

The rearrangement uses TRBV5-6 and TRBJ2-2; D is undetermined. The germline V gene has CDR1 SGHDT and CDR2 YYEEEE. This CDR3 comprises 12 residues. Trimming took off 3 bases at V and 5 bases at J, with 5 bases between the two ends. The CDR3 is CASSSRTGELFF. The CDR3 nucleotides read TGTGCCAGCAGCTCACGGACCGGGGAGCTGTTTTTT.

The chain joins TRBV2 to TRBJ1-3; the D is unclear. This CDR3 region has 12 residues. Per the germline V gene, CDR1 is SNHLY and CDR2 is FYNNEI. Trimming shortened V by 4 bases and J by 3 bases, and 4 bases separated the two germline ends. The CDR3 here is CASSGNGNTIYF. The CDR3 region has the DNA TGTGCCAGCAGTGGTAATGGAAACACCATATATTTT.

The genes are TRBV6-2 or TRBV6-3 and TRBJ2-7, with 9 bases that match TRBD1. Germline V gives CDR1 MNHEY, CDR2 SVGEGT. V dropped 0 bases and J dropped 3; count of bases not matched to a gene: 0. This CDR3 has 14 amino acids. In DNA, the CDR3 is TGTGCCAGCAGTTACTCGACAGGGGGCTACGAGCAGTACTTC. It yields the protein CASSYSTGGYEQYF.

This clone was detected once. This chain links TRBV9 with TRBJ1-4; 10 bases are a match to TRBD1. Germline V gene sequence: CDR1 SGDLS, CDR2 YYNGEE. The CDR3 is made up of 15 amino acids. The ends lost 3 bases at V and 5 bases at J; junction bases unmatched: 4. The CDR3 loop is CASSGQGARNEKLFF. In DNA form, the CDR3 reads TGTGCCAGCAGCGGACAGGGGGCGAGAAATGAAAAACTGTTTTTT.

The chain uses TRBV11-2 and TRBJ1-2, with D unclear. V lost 2 bases to trimming and J lost 4 bases, with 11 bases between them. The CDR3 contains 14 residues. Germline CDR1 reads SGHAT; CDR2 reads FQNNGV. CDR3 sequence reads: CASSLSGAIYGYTF. The CDR3 nucleotides read TGTGCCAGCAGCTTATCCGGAGCAATCTATGGCTACACCTTC.

The chain joins TRBV4-1 to TRBJ1-2; D possibly corresponds to TRBD1 (6 bases). Trimming shortened V by 1 base and J by 5 bases, and 17 bases separated the two germline ends. CDR3 size: 16 residues. Germline lookup yields CDR1 MGHRA and CDR2 YSYEKL. The CDR3 sequence: CASSQVIGGAMYGYTF. The CDR3 coding sequence is TGCGCCAGCAGCCAAGTCATTGGGGGCGCTATGTATGGCTACACCTTC.

A single count supports this clone. This chain connects TRBV20-1 to TRBJ2-7; TRBD1 matches 8 bases. With 3 bases clipped from V and 1 base from J, the junction kept 11 bases outside the gene matches. The CDR3 runs to 16 residues. Germline lookup yields CDR1 DFQATT and CDR2 SNEGSKA (reference sequence). As DNA, the CDR3 is TGCAGTGCTAGTTTCCCCGGGACAGGTGCTTCCTACGAGCAGTACTTC. Encoded protein: CSASFPGTGASYEQYF.

The chain carries TRBV5-6 and TRBJ2-7; D not resolved. With 4 bases removed from V and 3 bases from J, the gap between germline ends came to 20 bases. The germline gives CDR1 SGHDT, CDR2 YYEEEE. This CDR3 comprises 16 residues. For the CDR3, the DNA is TGTGCCAGCAGCACTACGACGGAACAAGGATTCTACGAGCAGTACTTC. It yields the protein CASSTTTEQGFYEQYF.

The rearrangement uses TRBV9 and TRBJ2-1; the match to TRBD2 covers 8 bases. V was pared by 0 bases and J by 5 bases, with 7 bases of the junction left unmatched. Germline V gives CDR1 SGDLS, CDR2 YYNGEE. This CDR3 region has 16 residues. The CDR3 sequence is CASSVAWLAGNNEQFF. The CDR3 region has the DNA TGTGCCAGCAGCGTAGCTTGGTTAGCGGGAAACAATGAGCAGTTCTTC. Variable domain in full (rest from reference TRBV9 and TRBJ2-1): DSGVTQTPKHLITATGQRVTLRCSPRSGDLSVYWYQQSLDQGLQFLIQYYNGEERAKGNILERFSAQQFPDLHSELNLSSLELGDSALYFCASSVAWLAGNNEQFFGPGTRLTVL.

The V call is TRBV7-2, the J call TRBJ1-3; no clear D. This CDR3 spans 14 amino acids. Germline V gene sequence: CDR1 SGHTA, CDR2 FQGNSA. Trimming pared 5 bases from V and 3 bases from J, leaving 11 bases between. DNA for the CDR3: TGTGCCAGCAGCAGAGGAAGTGGTGGAAACACCATATATTTT. This sequence encodes CASSRGSGGNTIYF.

This chain uses TRBV7-9 with TRBJ2-2, with 7 bases matching TRBD1. The CDR3 is made up of 16 amino acids. Germline V gene data show CDR1 as SEHNR and CDR2 as FQNEAQ (reference sequence). The V and J ends lost 0 bases and 8 bases, in that order; junction bases with no gene match: 9. Written as DNA, the CDR3 is TGTGCCAGCAGCTTAGCCCACAGGGGAGTGGTGGGGGAGCTGTTTTTT. It is translated as CASSLAHRGVVGELFF.

This clone was detected only a few times. V gene TRBV7-8 combines with J gene TRBJ2-7; TRBD2 aligns across 13 bases. V lost 1 base to trimming and J lost 5 bases; unmatched junction nucleotides: 5. The CDR3 sequence is 16 residues long. Germline V gives CDR1 SGHVS, CDR2 FQNEAQ. In DNA form, the CDR3 reads TGTGCCAGCAGCTTAGATGTACTAGCGGGAGGGCACGAGCAGTACTTC. It specifies CASSLDVLAGGHEQYF.

This chain connects TRBV7-2 to TRBJ2-2, with 12 bases aligning to TRBD2. This CDR3 is 17 amino acids long. J gave up 0 bases and V 5 bases, and 4 bases lay outside the gene matches. Germline lookup yields CDR1 SGHTA and CDR2 FQGNSA. The CDR3 DNA follows: TGTGCCAGCAGCCTCTGGACTAGCGGGACGAACACCGGGGAGCTGTTTTTT. It is translated as CASSLWTSGTNTGELFF. Filled out from reference TRBV7-2 and TRBJ2-2, the complete variable domain reads GAGVSQSPSNKVTEKGKDVELRCDPISGHTALYWYRQSLGQGLEFLIYFQGNSAPDKSGLPSDRFSAERTGGSVSTLTIQRTQQEDSAVYLCASSLWTSGTNTGELFFGEGSRLTVL.

This chain uses TRBV7-9 with TRBJ1-2; TRBD1 might be the D (6 bases). Germline loops: CDR1 SEHNR, CDR2 FQNEAQ (reference sequence). CDR3 length equals 13 residues. V lost 5 bases, J lost 6 bases, and 13 bases lay in between. CDR3 nucleotide sequence: TGTGCCAGCAGCCACGCAGGGGCGCATGGCTACACCTTC. Its translation: CASSHAGAHGYTF.

About this clone: Other DNA sequences from this sample encode an identical CDR3 as well. The chain links TRBV27 to TRBJ2-7; the D is unclear. The ends were cut back, 2 bases at V and 0 bases at J, with 5 bases in the middle. The germline CDR1 and CDR2 sequences are MNHEY and SMNVEV (reference sequence). The CDR3 runs to 13 residues. CDR3 protein: CASSLTVSYEQYF. The CDR3 bases are TGTGCCAGCAGTTTAACAGTCTCCTACGAGCAGTACTTC.

This clone was counted a single time. V and J are TRBV7-9 and TRBJ1-2; D is perhaps TRBD1 (5 bases). This CDR3 region has 15 residues. V was cut by 0 bases and J by 8 bases, with 16 bases left in between. Germline V gene data show CDR1 as SEHNR and CDR2 as FQNEAQ (reference sequence). CDR3 region: CASSLARDGLGGYTF. In nucleotides, the CDR3 is TGTGCCAGCAGCTTAGCGCGGGACGGCCTAGGGGGCTACACCTTC.

The chain joins TRBV7-3 to TRBJ2-3; 14 nucleotides align to TRBD2. Trimming removed 4 bases from V and 0 bases from J; junction bases left unmatched: 6. Germline V lookup: CDR1 SGHTA, CDR2 FQGTGA. The CDR3 length is 18 residues. CDR3 in DNA: TGTGCCAGCAGCTCCGGACTAGCGGGGGGATCTAGCACAGATACGCAGTATTTT. It yields the protein CASSSGLAGGSSTDTQYF.

This clone was seen only once. V is TRBV7-8 and J is TRBJ2-3; D perhaps matches TRBD2 (7 bases). V was pared by 1 base and J by 2 bases, with 19 bases between. The germline V gene has CDR1 SGHVS and CDR2 FQNEAQ. The CDR3 length is 18 residues. The CDR3 sequence: CASSLDRVWEGHTDTQYF. CDR3 bases: TGTGCCAGCAGCTTAGATAGGGTTTGGGAGGGACACACAGATACGCAGTATTTT.

This rearrangement joins TRBV24-1 to TRBJ2-2; D might be TRBD2 (8 bases). The CDR3 totals 17 residues. V shed 3 bases and J shed 1 base, with 14 bases lying between them. The germline V gene encodes CDR1 KGHDR and CDR2 SFDVKD. The CDR3 bases are TGTGCCACCAGTGATCCGGGGGGGACAGAGAACACCGGGGAGCTGTTTTTT. As protein: CATSDPGGTENTGELFF.

This clone was recorded at least ten times. This rearrangement joins TRBV19 to TRBJ2-7; 8 bases are a match to TRBD1. The length of the CDR3 is 14 residues. V lost 5 bases to trimming and J lost 4 bases; unmatched junction nucleotides: 7. Per germline, CDR1 LNHDA and CDR2 SQIVND (reference sequence). The CDR3, as DNA: TGTGCCAGTAGTGCCACAGGGGGGATTTACGAGCAGTACTTC. It codes for CASSATGGIYEQYF.

The chain employs TRBV14 and TRBJ1-6, with D unresolved. V lost 1 base to trimming and J lost 10 bases, with 11 bases between them. Germline values: CDR1 SGHDN, CDR2 FVKESK. The CDR3 runs to 14 residues. The DNA for the CDR3 is TGTGCCAGCAGCCAAGGGACGGGGAACTCACCCCTCCACTTT. This sequence encodes CASSQGTGNSPLHF.

This rearrangement joins TRBV15 to TRBJ2-5; D is perhaps TRBD1 (5 bases). Looked up from germline, CDR1 is LNHNV and CDR2 is YYDKDF (reference sequence). With 8 bases removed from V and 4 bases from J, the gap between germline ends came to 11 bases. The CDR3 loop spans 12 amino acids. The CDR3 coding sequence is TGTGCCACCGGTTTTGGGGCAGAGACCCAGTACTTC. It encodes CATGFGAETQYF.

The chain recombines TRBV11-2 with TRBJ1-6; a possible D gene is TRBD1 (5 bases). CDR3 length: 14 amino acids. Germline lookup yields CDR1 SGHAT and CDR2 FQNNGV. Deletions cut 1 base from V and 7 bases from J, with 8 bases between. CDR3 DNA sequence: TGTGCCAGCAGCTTAGCCCCAGGGAATTCACCCCTCCACTTT. Protein product: CASSLAPGNSPLHF.

The chain has TRBV5-4 and TRBJ1-1; TRBD1 matches at 7 bases. The CDR3 loop spans 15 amino acids. Trimming cost V 3 bases and J 1 base; bases outside gene matches: 6. From germline, CDR1 is SGHNT and CDR2 YYREEE (reference sequence). DNA for the CDR3: TGTGCCAGCAGCTACGGGACAGCCAAGAACACTGAAGCTTTCTTT. Encoded protein: CASSYGTAKNTEAFF.

This rearrangement joins TRBV5-1 to TRBJ1-6, with D unresolved. Per germline, CDR1 SGHRS and CDR2 YFSETQ. This CDR3 is 15 amino acids long. V lost 4 bases to trimming and J lost 8 bases, with 16 bases between them. CDR3 residues: CASSERTAADSPLHF. The CDR3 DNA follows: TGCGCCAGCAGCGAGCGTACGGCGGCCGATTCACCCCTCCACTTT.

This chain links TRBV30 with TRBJ1-1, with 7 bases identical to TRBD1. Germline CDR1 GTSNPN, CDR2 SVGIG (reference sequence). The CDR3 is 14 amino acids. V trimming: 2 bases; J trimming: 0 bases; junction bases outside the gene matches: 3. CDR3 sequence reads: CAWSTGQLNTEAFF. The DNA for the CDR3 is TGTGCCTGGAGTACGGGACAGCTGAACACTGAAGCTTTCTTT.

The chain is built from TRBV4-3 and TRBJ2-1; D is ambiguous. Trimming cost V 1 base and J 8 bases, with 12 bases left between them. This CDR3 has 14 residues. Germline-derived CDR1 and CDR2 are LGHNA and YSLEER. The CDR3 region is CASSQALPPHEQFF. In nucleotides, the CDR3 is TGCGCCAGCAGCCAAGCTCTACCCCCCCATGAGCAGTTCTTC.